The 22 T cell receptor beta chains below come from one sample, sequenced in a study of T-cell memory formation after mild COVID-19. A single record per CDR3 protein comes from TCRdb applying MiXCR to the 5' RACE reads. The table includes 400,000 or so distinct CDR3 sequences, around a fifth detected once. Sequences were obtained from PBMCs or a T cell subset sorted from them (not recorded which). These receptors originate from an adult woman who had mild COVID-19 (a few samples of this study predate the infection). Cell type and time point are not known.

This clonotype was seen at least ten times. V gene TRBV4-3 combines with J gene TRBJ2-2, with D perhaps given as TRBD1 or TRBD2 (5 bases each). The CDR3 has 17 residues. Germline CDR1 and CDR2: LGHNA and YSLEER. V shed 0 bases and J shed 2 bases, with 13 bases lying between them. CDR3 loop: CASSQEVGEINTGELFF. The CDR3 DNA is TGCGCCAGCAGCCAAGAGGTGGGGGAAATAAACACCGGGGAGCTGTTTTTT.

This clonotype is a singleton in its sample. This chain uses TRBV3-1 with TRBJ2-3, with D hard to call. This CDR3 spans 13 amino acids. Trimming took off 7 bases at V and 6 bases at J, with 14 bases between the two ends. Germline loops: CDR1 LGHDT, CDR2 YNNKEL (reference sequence). This CDR3 is CASTPGKADTQYF. CDR3 bases: TGTGCCAGCACCCCCGGTAAGGCGGATACGCAGTATTTT.

This clonotype was counted only a few times. The chain recombines TRBV4-2 with TRBJ1-5; D remains unclear. The CDR3 is made up of 16 amino acids. Germline V CDR1 and CDR2: LGHNA, YNFKEQ. V lost 4 bases, J lost 0 bases, and 13 bases lay in between. The CDR3 nucleotides read TGTGCCAGCAGCCCAGCTGCGGGCCCTAGCAATCAGCCCCAGCATTTT. Translated, it gives CASSPAAGPSNQPQHF.

This clonotype was observed a handful of times. Here the CDR3 reads CASSPGTSGIGAEQFF. The CDR3 DNA reads TGTGCCAGCAGCCCCGGGACTAGCGGGATAGGTGCTGAGCAGTTCTTC. The chain recombines TRBV5-4 with TRBJ2-1, with 13 bases fitting TRBD2. The CDR3 covers 16 residues. Germline trimming cut 4 bases from V and 9 bases from J; bases unmatched to any gene: 10. From germline, CDR1 is SGHNT and CDR2 YYREEE (reference sequence).

The chain links TRBV15 to TRBJ2-5; 8 positions match TRBD1. Looked up from germline, CDR1 is LNHNV and CDR2 is YYDKDF (reference sequence). The CDR3 contains 17 residues. The V gene end was trimmed by 1 base and the J gene end by 5 bases; junction bases not matched to a gene: 12. CDR3 sequence: CATSRGTLGQARETQYF. In nucleotides, the CDR3 is TGTGCCACCAGCAGAGGGACCCTGGGACAGGCCCGGGAGACCCAGTACTTC. The full variable domain, in which reference TRBV15 and TRBJ2-5 provide the parts outside the CDR3, is DAMVIQNPRYQVTQFGKPVTLSCSQTLNHNVMYWYQQKSSQAPKLLFHYYDKDFNNEADTPDNFQSRRPNTSFCFLDIRSPGLGDTAMYLCATSRGTLGQARETQYFGPGTRLLVL.

DNA for the CDR3: TGTGCCACCAGTGATCTCTCGGACAGCATCGATACGCAGTATTTT. Protein product: CATSDLSDSIDTQYF. The chain is built from TRBV24-1 and TRBJ2-3; a weak D match, TRBD1 (6 bases). Germline CDR1 is KGHDR and CDR2 is SFDVKD. The CDR3 has 15 amino acids. V lost 3 bases, J lost 6 bases, and 15 bases lay in between.

This clonotype was detected a few times. This rearrangement joins TRBV4-2 to TRBJ2-4; the match to TRBD2 covers 8 bases. The CDR3 has 16 amino acids. The ends lost 1 base at V and 8 bases at J; junction bases unmatched: 10. Germline V CDR1 and CDR2: LGHNA, YNFKEQ. The CDR3 here is CASSQGGPGGAYIQYF. The CDR3 coding sequence is TGTGCCAGCAGCCAAGGCGGACCGGGGGGGGCCTACATTCAGTACTTC.

There are a few counts of this clonotype. This chain links TRBV11-2 with TRBJ1-1; 7 nucleotides line up with TRBD1. J was trimmed by 3 bases and V by 5 bases; bases with no gene match: 18. CDR1 and CDR2 from the germline V gene are SGHAT and FQNNGV. The length of the CDR3 is 18 residues. CDR3 region: CASSPREGAQLLDTEAFF. The CDR3 coding sequence is TGTGCCAGCAGCCCCCGGGAGGGGGCCCAATTGTTGGACACTGAAGCTTTCTTT.

This clonotype was seen more than once but under ten times. The genes are TRBV4-1 and TRBJ2-3, with a weak D call TRBD2 (6 bases). Trimming pared 3 bases from V and 2 bases from J, leaving 12 bases between. CDR3 size: 15 residues. Germline V lookup: CDR1 MGHRA, CDR2 YSYEKL. CDR3: CASSHSLANTDTQYF. In DNA, the CDR3 is TGCGCCAGCAGCCATAGTCTAGCGAACACAGATACGCAGTATTTT.

The J gene is TRBJ1-6, the V gene TRBV7-6; 7 positions match TRBD1. The CDR3 extends over 16 amino acids. The germline gives CDR1 SGHVS, CDR2 FNYEAQ. V was pared by 4 bases and J by 1 base, with 4 bases of the junction left unmatched. Here the CDR3 DNA reads TGTGCCAGCAGCTATCAGGGGGAATCCTATAATTCACCCCTCCACTTT. This gives the protein CASSYQGESYNSPLHF. Combining the CDR3 with reference TRBV7-6 and TRBJ1-6 gives the whole variable domain GAGVSQSPRYKVTKRGQDVALRCDPISGHVSLYWYRQALGQGPEFLTYFNYEAQQDKSGLPNDRFSAERPEGSISTLTIQRTEQRDSAMYRCASSYQGESYNSPLHFGNGTRLTVT.

The chain links TRBV6-6 to TRBJ2-5; TRBD1 aligns across 7 bases. The V gene's germline CDR1 is MNHNY and CDR2 SVGAGI (reference sequence). The V segment lost 6 bases and the J segment 5 bases; nucleotides outside the gene matches: 15. The CDR3 has 16 residues. CDR3 in amino acids: CASSRDSGTSRETQYF. CDR3 DNA: TGTGCCAGCAGCCGGGACAGCGGAACCTCCCGGGAGACCCAGTACTTC.

This sequence joins TRBV7-9 and TRBJ2-3; the D gene is possibly TRBD2 (6 bases). The CDR3 is 16 amino acids. The germline V gene encodes CDR1 SEHNR and CDR2 FQNEAQ (reference sequence). V lost 5 bases to trimming and J lost 3 bases, with 18 bases between them. The chain's CDR3 is CASSPRRGLLTDTQYF. The CDR3 nucleotides read TGTGCCAGCAGCCCCCGGCGGGGACTCCTGACAGATACGCAGTATTTT.

The chain uses TRBV7-3 and TRBJ2-6; D may be TRBD1 or TRBD2 (5 bases each). The CDR3 consists of 19 residues. V was cut by 1 base and J by 0 bases, with 16 bases left in between. Germline loops: CDR1 SGHTA, CDR2 FQGTGA. The DNA for the CDR3 is TGTGCCAGCAGCTTAAGAGGGACCGGATCCTACTCTGGGGCCAACGTCCTGACTTTC. Translation: CASSLRGTGSYSGANVLTF.

The rearrangement uses TRBV27 and TRBJ2-7, with D unresolved. Trimming took off 5 bases at V and 3 bases at J, with 11 bases between the two ends. Germline-derived CDR1 and CDR2 are MNHEY and SMNVEV (reference sequence). The CDR3 is 13 residues long. CDR3 coding DNA: TGTGCCAGCAGTCTCTCGGATGACTACGAGCAGTACTTC. Amino acids: CASSLSDDYEQYF.

On this clonotype itself: Germline and junction disagree at one end, which may indicate a read error. V gene TRBV12-3 or TRBV12-4 combines with J gene TRBJ2-1, with D unclear. The CDR3 length is 17 residues. The CDR3 sequence is CASRLGNGAPGYNEQFF. The DNA for the CDR3 is TGTGCCAGCAGATTAGGAAACGGAGCCCCCGGCTACAATGAGCAGTTCTTC.

The chain joins TRBV12-3 or TRBV12-4 to TRBJ2-2; D is undetermined. CDR3 length: 11 residues. Trimming pared 7 bases from V and 6 bases from J, leaving 6 bases between. The DNA for the CDR3 is TGTGCCAGCACCCTATCCGGGGAGCTGTTTTTT. Translating it yields CASTLSGELFF.

The V and J genes are TRBV4-1 and TRBJ2-1; 9 nucleotides match TRBD2. J gave up 6 bases and V 0 bases, and 3 bases lay outside the gene matches. Per the germline V gene, CDR1 is MGHRA and CDR2 is YSYEKL. The CDR3 totals 15 residues. The CDR3 is CASSQEPAGGNEQFF. The CDR3 bases are TGCGCCAGCAGCCAAGAACCAGCGGGAGGCAATGAGCAGTTCTTC.

This clonotype was observed a handful of times. The rearrangement links TRBV7-2 to TRBJ2-3; D gene ambiguous. Trimming cost V 1 base and J 0 bases, with 11 bases left between them. The CDR3 runs to 16 residues. Germline CDR1 SGHTA, CDR2 FQGNSA. The CDR3 DNA reads TGTGCCAGCAGCTTAGTAGGCGGCCACAGCACAGATACGCAGTATTTT. Translating it yields CASSLVGGHSTDTQYF. The whole variable domain, filled in from reference TRBV7-2 and TRBJ2-3, reads GAGVSQSPSNKVTEKGKDVELRCDPISGHTALYWYRQSLGQGLEFLIYFQGNSAPDKSGLPSDRFSAERTGGSVSTLTIQRTQQEDSAVYLCASSLVGGHSTDTQYFGPGTRLTVL.

This clonotype was seen a few times. The V call is TRBV11-2, the J call TRBJ2-1; 10 bases map to TRBD2. The CDR3 loop spans 18 amino acids. V shed 4 bases and J 0 bases; nucleotides not matched to a gene: 9. CDR1 and CDR2 from the germline V gene are SGHAT and FQNNGV. DNA for the CDR3: TGTGCCAGCAGCTCCAATAGACTAGCGGGTCCCTCCTACAATGAGCAGTTCTTC. Translated, it gives CASSSNRLAGPSYNEQFF.

This chain joins TRBV19 and TRBJ1-2, with 9 bases that match TRBD1. This CDR3 region has 14 residues. Germline CDR1 is LNHDA and CDR2 is SQIVND (reference sequence). V lost 6 bases and J lost 6; bases outside the gene matches: 8. The CDR3 DNA sequence: TGTGCCAGTAGCACTTCCGGGACAGGGAATGGCTACACCTTC. The encoded protein is CASSTSGTGNGYTF.

This clonotype was found once. The V and J genes are TRBV7-8 and TRBJ1-2, with D unresolved. CDR1 SGHVS and CDR2 FQNEAQ come from the germline V gene. V was cut by 8 bases and J by 3 bases, with 10 bases left in between. This CDR3 region has 12 residues. The CDR3 DNA follows: TGTGCCAGCTCACAGCCTGACTATGGCTACACCTTC. This codes for CASSQPDYGYTF. The whole variable domain, remainder taken from reference TRBV7-8 and TRBJ1-2, is GAGVSQSPRYKVAKRGQDVALRCDPISGHVSLFWYQQALGQGPEFLTYFQNEAQLDKSGLPSDRFFAERPEGSVSTLKIQRTQQEDSAVYLCASSQPDYGYTFGSGTRLTVV.

This clonotype turned up a few times. The chain joins TRBV5-1 to TRBJ2-3; 13 positions agree with TRBD2. V trimming: 5 bases; J trimming: 0 bases; junction bases outside the gene matches: 12. This CDR3 contains 19 residues. Germline-derived CDR1 and CDR2 are SGHRS and YFSETQ. The CDR3 sequence is CASRGRGGLAGPSTDTQYF. In DNA form, the CDR3 reads TGCGCCAGCAGGGGGCGCGGGGGACTAGCGGGGCCTAGCACAGATACGCAGTATTTT.